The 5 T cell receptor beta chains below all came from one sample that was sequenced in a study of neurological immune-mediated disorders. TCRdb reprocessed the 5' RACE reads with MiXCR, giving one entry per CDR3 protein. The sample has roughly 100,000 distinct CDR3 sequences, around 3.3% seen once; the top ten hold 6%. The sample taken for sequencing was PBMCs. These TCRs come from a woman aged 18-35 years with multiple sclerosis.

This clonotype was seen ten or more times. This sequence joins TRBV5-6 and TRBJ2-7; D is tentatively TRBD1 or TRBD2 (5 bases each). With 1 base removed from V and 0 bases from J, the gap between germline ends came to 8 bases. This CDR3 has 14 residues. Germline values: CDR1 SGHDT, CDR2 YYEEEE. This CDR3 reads CASSLSGSSYEQYF. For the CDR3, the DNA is TGTGCCAGCAGCTTGTCAGGGAGCTCCTACGAGCAGTACTTC. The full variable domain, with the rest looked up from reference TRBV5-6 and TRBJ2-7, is DAGVTQSPTHLIKTRGQQVTLRCSPKSGHDTVSWYQQALGQGPQFIFQYYEEEERQRGNFPDRFSGHQFPNYSSELNVNALLLGDSALYLCASSLSGSSYEQYFGPGTRLTVT.

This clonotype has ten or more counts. CDR3 region: CASSFGTGSNQPQHF. Written as DNA, the CDR3 is TGTGCCAGCAGTTTCGGGACAGGGAGCAATCAGCCCCAGCATTTT. This chain joins TRBV12-3 or TRBV12-4 and TRBJ1-5, with 9 bases matching TRBD1. The trim removed 3 bases at V and 1 base at J, leaving 1 base unmatched. The CDR3 extends over 15 amino acids.

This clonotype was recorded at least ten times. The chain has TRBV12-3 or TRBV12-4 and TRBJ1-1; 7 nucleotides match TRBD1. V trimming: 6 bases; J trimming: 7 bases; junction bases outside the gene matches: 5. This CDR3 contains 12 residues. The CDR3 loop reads CASRPQGVEAFF. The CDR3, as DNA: TGTGCCAGCAGACCCCAGGGGGTTGAAGCTTTCTTT.

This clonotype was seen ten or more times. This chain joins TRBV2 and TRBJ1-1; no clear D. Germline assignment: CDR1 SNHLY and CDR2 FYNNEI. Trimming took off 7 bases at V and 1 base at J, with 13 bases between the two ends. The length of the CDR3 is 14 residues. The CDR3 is CASTAEGWNTEAFF. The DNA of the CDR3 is TGTGCCAGCACGGCGGAAGGGTGGAACACTGAAGCTTTCTTT.

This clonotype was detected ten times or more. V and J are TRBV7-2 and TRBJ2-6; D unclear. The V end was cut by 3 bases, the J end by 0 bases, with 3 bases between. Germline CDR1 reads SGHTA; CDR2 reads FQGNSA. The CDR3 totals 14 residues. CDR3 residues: CASSFRSGANVLTF. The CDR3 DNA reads TGTGCCAGCAGCTTCCGCTCTGGGGCCAACGTCCTGACTTTC.